This T cell receptor (beta chain) was recorded in a study of blood T cell repertoires in COVID-19. Study-level information: There were acute and convalescent COVID-19 samples, and they came from the United States, Italy and Spain.

Generated by immunoSEQ multiplex PCR, the TCRdb table keeps only in-frame clones and is missing some. The sample yields 200,000 to 250,000 clones, about four fifths seen once. CDR3 length equals 14 residues. With 2 bases removed from V and 8 bases from J, the gap between germline ends came to 15 bases. Germline values: CDR1 KGHSH, CDR2 LQKENI. The sequenced material came from PBMCs or T cells enriched from blood (not recorded which). The rearrangement links TRBV18 to TRBJ1-2; possible D gene TRBD1, 6 bases. The sequence came from a woman between 50 and 59 years old who had been exposed to COVID-19. The CDR3 protein is CASSPRVDRGGYTF. DNA for the CDR3: TGTGCCAGCTCACCAAGGGTGGACAGAGGAGGCTACACCTTC.